These 11 T cell receptor beta chains share one sample of origin, sequenced in a study of shared clonotypes between healthy human individuals. Only in-frame clones appear in the TCRdb table, and some are missing; sequencing was by immunoSEQ multiplex PCR. The sample shows approximately 980,000 clones, about 80% of them seen only once. Sequencing used memory CD4+ T cells sorted from blood. Subset in this sample: CD45RA-negative fraction. The receptors here all came from a man younger than 30 in good health.

This clone is a singleton in its sample. The chain uses TRBV15 and TRBJ1-1, with 9 bases lining up with TRBD1. The J segment lost 4 bases and the V segment lost 6 bases, leaving 9 bases of the junction unmatched. The CDR3 totals 15 residues. The germline V gene has CDR1 LNHNV and CDR2 YYDKDF (reference sequence). The CDR3 DNA follows: TGTGCCACCAGTAAGGACAGGGGAATTGCCACTGAAGCTTTCTTT. Translated: CATSKDRGIATEAFF.

This chain joins TRBV7-2 and TRBJ1-1; D is unresolved. The CDR3 extends over 13 amino acids. Trimming removed 2 bases at V and 5 bases at J, with 9 bases between. In germline, CDR1 is SGHTA, CDR2 FQGNSA. Here the CDR3 DNA reads TGTGCCAGCAGCTTAAGGGCAGCTACTGAAGCTTTCTTT. Its translation is CASSLRAATEAFF.

V usage is TRBV5-1 and J usage is TRBJ2-1; possibly TRBD1 for D (5 bases). The CDR3 length is 14 residues. The germline V gene encodes CDR1 SGHRS and CDR2 YFSETQ. V gave up 0 bases and J gave up 9 bases, with 13 bases separating them. The chain's CDR3 is CASSLGKAGLEQFF. As DNA, the CDR3 is TGCGCCAGCAGCTTGGGAAAGGCAGGGCTTGAGCAGTTCTTC.

In the case of this clone: This sample also contains other DNA sequences that code for the same CDR3. The gene calls are TRBV11-3 and TRBJ2-1; TRBD2 matches at 9 bases. CDR3 length: 14 residues. Looked up from germline, CDR1 is SGHNT and CDR2 is YENEEA. The V segment lost 5 bases and the J segment 4 bases; nucleotides outside the gene matches: 3. CDR3: CASSLSGGYNEQFF. The CDR3 coding sequence is TGTGCCAGCAGCCTTAGCGGGGGTTACAATGAGCAGTTCTTC.

The chain employs TRBV6-6 and TRBJ1-2; D might be TRBD1 (6 bases). Trimming took off 8 bases at V and 2 bases at J, with 9 bases between the two ends. From germline, CDR1 is MNHNY and CDR2 SVGAGI (reference sequence). The CDR3 runs to 12 residues. The CDR3: CASGTPNYGYTF. As DNA, the CDR3 is TGTGCCAGCGGGACACCAAACTATGGCTACACCTTC.

This clone has just a few counts. The chain carries TRBV10-3 and TRBJ2-3, with D perhaps matching TRBD2 (5 bases). The CDR3 has 17 amino acids. CDR1 is ENHRY, CDR2 SYGVKD, per germline. V lost 4 bases, J lost 0 bases, and 17 bases lay in between. The CDR3 is CAISVGIRSTSTDTQYF. Written as DNA, the CDR3 is TGTGCCATCAGTGTCGGGATCCGATCCACTAGCACAGATACGCAGTATTTT.

This sequence joins TRBV7-9 and TRBJ1-6; the D gene is possibly TRBD1 (6 bases). V was trimmed by 4 bases and J by 6 bases, leaving 13 bases between them. The germline V gene has CDR1 SEHNR and CDR2 FQNEAQ (reference sequence). The CDR3 has 15 residues. CDR3: CASSSGANANSPLHF. In DNA, the CDR3 is TGTGCCAGCAGCTCGGGGGCCAATGCTAATTCACCCCTCCACTTT.

This clone was seen at least ten times. The CDR3 region has the DNA TGTGCCAGCAGCACGGGGGAGGGGCTTGGCAATCAGCCCCAGCATTTT. Translation gives CASSTGEGLGNQPQHF. This rearrangement joins TRBV9 to TRBJ1-5; a weak D match, TRBD1 (5 bases). Germline loops: CDR1 SGDLS, CDR2 YYNGEE. Trimming removed 4 bases from V and 2 bases from J, with 16 bases in between. This CDR3 is built from 16 residues.

Details on this clone: Other DNA sequences in the same sample also yield this CDR3. The gene calls are TRBV7-2 and TRBJ2-7; no clear D. Germline CDR1 reads SGHTA; CDR2 reads FQGNSA. The CDR3 is made up of 11 amino acids. Between the trimmed V and J ends, which lost 5 bases and 2 bases, there was a span of 4 bases. CDR3 DNA sequence: TGTGCCAGCAGCCGAACCTACGAGCAGTACTTC. Protein product: CASSRTYEQYF.

The chain employs TRBV29-1 and TRBJ2-2; D is unclear. This CDR3 contains 12 residues. Germline V gene data show CDR1 as SQVTM and CDR2 as ANQGSEA. V lost 8 bases, J lost 6 bases, and 13 bases lay in between. CDR3 DNA sequence: TGCAGCTCTTGCGACATTCCCGGGGAGCTGTTTTTT. Amino acid sequence: CSSCDIPGELFF.

The J gene is TRBJ1-6, the V gene TRBV11-2; D perhaps matches TRBD1 (5 bases). The V end lost 5 bases, the J end lost 1 base, and 18 bases lay between the germline ends. Looked up from germline, CDR1 is SGHAT and CDR2 is FQNNGV. The CDR3 spans 18 residues. Here the CDR3 DNA reads TGTGCCAGCAGCCAAAGGCAGGGTGACGGATCCTATAATTCACCCCTCCACTTT. This gives the protein CASSQRQGDGSYNSPLHF.